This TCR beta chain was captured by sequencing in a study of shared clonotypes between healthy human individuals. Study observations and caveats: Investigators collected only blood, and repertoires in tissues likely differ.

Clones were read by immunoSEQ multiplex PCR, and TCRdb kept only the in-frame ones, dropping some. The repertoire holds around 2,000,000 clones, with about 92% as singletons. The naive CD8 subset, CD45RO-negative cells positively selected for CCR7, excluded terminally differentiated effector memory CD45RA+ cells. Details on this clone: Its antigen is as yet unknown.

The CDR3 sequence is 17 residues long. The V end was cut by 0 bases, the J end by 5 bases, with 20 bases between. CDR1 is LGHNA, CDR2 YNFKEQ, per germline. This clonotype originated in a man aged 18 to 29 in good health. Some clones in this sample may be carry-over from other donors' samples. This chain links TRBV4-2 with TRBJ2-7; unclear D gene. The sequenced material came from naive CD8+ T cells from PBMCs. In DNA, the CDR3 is TGTGCCAGCAGCCAAGATCTAGTTTTATCAAGCTGGGACGAGCAGTACTTC. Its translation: CASSQDLVLSSWDEQYF.